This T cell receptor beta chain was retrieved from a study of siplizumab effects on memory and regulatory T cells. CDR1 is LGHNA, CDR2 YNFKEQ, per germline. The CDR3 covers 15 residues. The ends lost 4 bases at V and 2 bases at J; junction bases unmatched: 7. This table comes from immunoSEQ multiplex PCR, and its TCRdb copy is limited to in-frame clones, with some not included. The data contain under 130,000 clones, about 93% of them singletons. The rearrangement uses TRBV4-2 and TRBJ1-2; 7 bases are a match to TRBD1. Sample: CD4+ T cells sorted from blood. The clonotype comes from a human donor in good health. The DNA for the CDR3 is TGTGCCAGCAGCCCTACTAAGACAGGGAACTATGGCTACACCTTC. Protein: CASSPTKTGNYGYTF.